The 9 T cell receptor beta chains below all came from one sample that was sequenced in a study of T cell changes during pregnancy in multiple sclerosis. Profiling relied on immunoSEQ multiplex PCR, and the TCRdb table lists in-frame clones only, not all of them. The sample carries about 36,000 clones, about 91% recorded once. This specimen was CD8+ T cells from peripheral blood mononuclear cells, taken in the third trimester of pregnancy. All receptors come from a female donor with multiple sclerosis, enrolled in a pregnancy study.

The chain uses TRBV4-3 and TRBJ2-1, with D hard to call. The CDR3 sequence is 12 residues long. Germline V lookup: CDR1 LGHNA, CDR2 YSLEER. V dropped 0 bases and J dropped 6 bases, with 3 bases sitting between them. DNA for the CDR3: TGCGCCAGCAGCCAAGACGGCAATGAGCAGTTCTTC. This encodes CASSQDGNEQFF.

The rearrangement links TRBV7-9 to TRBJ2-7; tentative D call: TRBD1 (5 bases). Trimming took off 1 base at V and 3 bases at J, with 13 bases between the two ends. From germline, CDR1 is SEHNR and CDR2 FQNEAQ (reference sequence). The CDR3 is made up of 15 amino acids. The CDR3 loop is CASSLEGAAGYEQYF. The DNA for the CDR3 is TGTGCCAGCAGCTTAGAAGGGGCTGCCGGCTACGAGCAGTACTTC.

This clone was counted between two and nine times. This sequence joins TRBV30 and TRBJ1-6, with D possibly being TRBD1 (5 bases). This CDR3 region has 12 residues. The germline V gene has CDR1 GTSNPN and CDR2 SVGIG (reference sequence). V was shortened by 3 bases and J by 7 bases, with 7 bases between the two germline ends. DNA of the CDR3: TGTGCCTGGAGGCGGGGGAATTCACCCCTCCACTTT. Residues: CAWRRGNSPLHF. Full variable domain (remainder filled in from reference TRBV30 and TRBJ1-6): SQTIHQWPATLVQPVGSPLSLECTVEGTSNPNLYWYRQAAGRGLQLLFYSVGIGQISSEVPQNLSASRPQDRQFILSSKKLLLSDSGFYLCAWRRGNSPLHFGNGTRLTVT.

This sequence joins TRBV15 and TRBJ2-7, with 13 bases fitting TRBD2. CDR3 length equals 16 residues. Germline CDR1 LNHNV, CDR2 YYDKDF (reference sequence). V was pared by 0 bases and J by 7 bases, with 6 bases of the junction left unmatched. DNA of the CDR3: TGTGCCACCAGCAGAGACCGGACTAGCGGGAGAAGAGAGCAGTACTTC. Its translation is CATSRDRTSGRREQYF.

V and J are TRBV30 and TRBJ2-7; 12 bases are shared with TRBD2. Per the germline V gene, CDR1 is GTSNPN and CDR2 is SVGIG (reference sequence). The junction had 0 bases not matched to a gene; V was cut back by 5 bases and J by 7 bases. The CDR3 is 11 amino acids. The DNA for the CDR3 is TGTGCCTGGGGACTAGCGGGAGAGCAGTACTTC. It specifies CAWGLAGEQYF.

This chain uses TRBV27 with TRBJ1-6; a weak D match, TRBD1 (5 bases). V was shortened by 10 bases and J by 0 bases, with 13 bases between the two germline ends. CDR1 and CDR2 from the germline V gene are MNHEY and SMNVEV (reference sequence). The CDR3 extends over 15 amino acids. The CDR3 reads CATARGGSYNSPLHF. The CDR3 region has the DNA TGTGCCACCGCCCGCGGGGGCTCCTATAATTCACCCCTCCACTTT.

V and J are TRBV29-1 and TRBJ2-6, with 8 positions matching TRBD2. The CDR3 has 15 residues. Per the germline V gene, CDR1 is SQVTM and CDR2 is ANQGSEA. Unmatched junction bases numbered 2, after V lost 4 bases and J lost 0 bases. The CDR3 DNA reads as TGCAGCGTTGCGGGGGGGTTCTCTGGGGCCAACGTCCTGACTTTC. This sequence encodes CSVAGGFSGANVLTF.

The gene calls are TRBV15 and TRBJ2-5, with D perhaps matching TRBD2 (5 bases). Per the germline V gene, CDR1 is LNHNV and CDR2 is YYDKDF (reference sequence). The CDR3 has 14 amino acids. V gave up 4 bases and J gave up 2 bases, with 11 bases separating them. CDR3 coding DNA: TGTGCCACCAGCAAGGGCGGAGGACAAGAGACCCAGTACTTC. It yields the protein CATSKGGGQETQYF.

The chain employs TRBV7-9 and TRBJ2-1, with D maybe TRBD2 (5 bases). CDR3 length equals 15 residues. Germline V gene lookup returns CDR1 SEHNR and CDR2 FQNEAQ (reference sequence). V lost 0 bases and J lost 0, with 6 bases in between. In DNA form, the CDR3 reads TGTGCCAGCAGCTTAGCGGGGAGCTCCTACAATGAGCAGTTCTTC. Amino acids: CASSLAGSSYNEQFF.